The 14 T cell receptor beta chains reported below all come from one sample, sequenced in a study of low-dose radiotherapy and immunotherapy resistance in tumors. cDNA synthesis used a TRAV/TRBV-specific primer set for both chains. It was with a constant-region primer and a V-primer adapter that TCRs were amplified over around 19 PCR cycles. Via MiXCR, TCRdb re-called the reads, giving one row per CDR3 protein. The sample has around 99,000 distinct CDR3 sequences, 9% to 9.5% seen once; the top ten hold under 1.1%. Noted time point: before trial treatment. Material: PBMCs, obtained before treatment. Receptor source: a male donor with prostate cancer.

In this sample, this clonotype turned up many times. The CDR3 region is CASSLALAGSTDTQYF. The DNA for the CDR3 is TGCGCCAGCAGCTTGGCCCTAGCGGGTAGCACAGATACGCAGTATTTT. The gene calls are TRBV5-1 and TRBJ2-3, with 8 bases aligning to TRBD2. J gave up 0 bases and V 0 bases, and 3 bases lay outside the gene matches. The CDR3 sequence is 16 residues long. CDR1 and CDR2 (germline): SGHRS, YFSETQ.

This clonotype was seen ten or more times. V gene TRBV20-1 combines with J gene TRBJ2-2, with D tentatively TRBD1 (6 bases). Germline V gene lookup returns CDR1 DFQATT and CDR2 SNEGSKA (reference sequence). V was shortened by 2 bases and J by 7 bases, with 23 bases between the two germline ends. This CDR3 has 17 amino acids. The CDR3 sequence is CSARPADSRGLGGELFF. The CDR3 DNA reads as TGCAGTGCTAGACCCGCGGACAGTAGGGGCCTGGGCGGGGAGCTGTTTTTT.

There are many counts of this clonotype. The V call is TRBV29-1, the J call TRBJ1-5; tentative D call: TRBD1 (6 bases). CDR3 length equals 14 residues. Germline CDR1 is SQVTM and CDR2 is ANQGSEA. Trimming took 7 bases from V and 4 from J, leaving 17 bases between them. DNA for the CDR3: TGCAGCGCACTGTCCGGGACACCGAATCAGCCCCAGCATTTT. It codes for CSALSGTPNQPQHF.

This clonotype has at least ten counts. The chain employs TRBV2 and TRBJ2-3, with 10 bases lining up with TRBD1. This CDR3 has 15 residues. In germline, CDR1 is SNHLY, CDR2 FYNNEI. Trimming cost V 6 bases and J 1 base; bases outside gene matches: 4. Here the CDR3 DNA reads TGTGCCAGCAGAGGGGACAGGGGTGGCACAGATACGCAGTATTTT. It specifies CASRGDRGGTDTQYF.

This clonotype was found many times. V is TRBV29-1 and J is TRBJ1-1; 12 bases match TRBD1. Trimming removed 7 bases from V and 6 bases from J; junction bases left unmatched: 6. The CDR3 extends over 13 amino acids. Germline CDR1 reads SQVTM; CDR2 reads ANQGSEA. The chain's CDR3 is CSGRRDRGPEAFF. The CDR3 bases are TGCAGCGGTCGCCGGGACAGGGGGCCTGAAGCTTTCTTT. Full variable domain (remainder filled in from reference TRBV29-1 and TRBJ1-1): SAVISQKPSRDICQRGTSLTIQCQVDSQVTMMFWYRQQPGQSLTLIATANQGSEATYESGFVIDKFPISRPNLTFSTLTVSNMSPEDSSIYLCSGRRDRGPEAFFGQGTRLTVV.

The chain carries TRBV27 and TRBJ2-1; no clear D. V was cut by 7 bases and J by 6 bases, with 16 bases left in between. Germline loops: CDR1 MNHEY, CDR2 SMNVEV (reference sequence). The CDR3 length is 14 residues. Here the CDR3 reads CASKPAIVFNEQFF. CDR3 coding DNA: TGTGCCAGCAAGCCAGCGATTGTCTTCAATGAGCAGTTCTTC.

In its sample, this clonotype was seen many times. This chain joins TRBV18 and TRBJ2-2; the D gene is possibly TRBD2 (5 bases). V was pared by 2 bases and J by 7 bases, with 14 bases between. Looked up from germline, CDR1 is KGHSH and CDR2 is LQKENI. The CDR3 is 15 residues long. The CDR3 sequence is CASSPTPGRSGELFF. DNA of the CDR3: TGTGCCAGCTCACCAACCCCGGGAAGAAGCGGGGAGCTGTTTTTT.

This clonotype was recorded many times. This chain links TRBV29-1 with TRBJ1-1; the D gene is possibly TRBD1 (6 bases). CDR1 is SQVTM and CDR2 is ANQGSEA in the germline V gene. Between the trimmed V and J ends, which lost 0 bases and 0 bases, there was a span of 14 bases. This CDR3 region has 16 residues. The CDR3 DNA reads TGCAGCGTTGAAGATCTAAACCGGGGGCTGAACACTGAAGCTTTCTTT. Translated, it gives CSVEDLNRGLNTEAFF.

This clonotype came up many times. This sequence joins TRBV11-2 and TRBJ2-1; tentative D call: TRBD2 (6 bases). The CDR3 runs to 14 residues. Germline assignment: CDR1 SGHAT and CDR2 FQNNGV. Between the trimmed V and J ends, which lost 5 bases and 8 bases, there was a span of 16 bases. The chain's CDR3 is CASSLHGRVDEQFF. In nucleotides, the CDR3 is TGTGCCAGCAGCCTACACGGGAGAGTCGATGAGCAGTTCTTC. The whole variable domain, filled in from reference TRBV11-2 and TRBJ2-1, reads EAGVAQSPRYKIIEKRQSVAFWCNPISGHATLYWYQQILGQGPKLLIQFQNNGVVDDSQLPKDRFSAERLKGVDSTLKIQPAKLEDSAVYLCASSLHGRVDEQFFGPGTRLTVL.

This clonotype occurred many times. The CDR3 region has the DNA TGTGCCAGCAGCGACGGGACTCGGAATCAGCCCCAGCATTTT. Its protein product is CASSDGTRNQPQHF. The V gene is TRBV5-4, the J gene TRBJ1-5, with D tentatively TRBD1 (5 bases). V lost 4 bases and J lost 4, with 12 bases in between. This CDR3 region has 14 residues. CDR1 and CDR2 (germline): SGHNT, YYREEE (reference sequence). Full variable domain (rest looked up from reference TRBV5-4 and TRBJ1-5): ETGVTQSPTHLIKTRGQQVTLRCSSQSGHNTVSWYQQALGQGPQFIFQYYREEENGRGNFPPRFSGLQFPNYSSELNVNALELDDSALYLCASSDGTRNQPQHFGDGTRLSIL.

At least ten counts were recorded for this clonotype. The DNA of the CDR3 is TGTGCCAGCAGAGGGATTACCGGGGAGCTGTTTTTT. Its protein is CASRGITGELFF. This chain links TRBV27 with TRBJ2-2; D is undetermined. The V end was cut by 6 bases, the J end by 5 bases, with 7 bases between. Germline CDR1 and CDR2: MNHEY and SMNVEV (reference sequence). This CDR3 is 12 amino acids long.

This clonotype was seen ten or more times. J is TRBJ2-1 and V is TRBV11-2; the D gene is possibly TRBD2 (5 bases). The CDR3 length is 13 residues. Germline loops: CDR1 SGHAT, CDR2 FQNNGV. The V end lost 6 bases, the J end lost 9 bases, and 15 bases lay between the germline ends. The CDR3 DNA sequence: TGTGCCAGCAGACTAGATGGTAGAAGTGAGCAGTTCTTC. Translating it yields CASRLDGRSEQFF.

This clonotype was detected ten times or more. The CDR3: CASSQEGMRGYNEQFF. The CDR3 nucleotides read TGCGCCAGCAGCCAAGAAGGAATGCGGGGCTACAATGAGCAGTTCTTC. V usage is TRBV4-3 and J usage is TRBJ2-1; possible D gene TRBD2, 6 bases. The CDR3 is made up of 16 amino acids. The germline V gene has CDR1 LGHNA and CDR2 YSLEER. The V gene lost 0 bases and the J gene lost 3 bases, with 12 bases spanning the gap.

The rearrangement uses TRBV19 and TRBJ1-2; perhaps TRBD1 as D (5 bases). The CDR3 has 15 residues. Germline CDR1 and CDR2: LNHDA and SQIVND (reference sequence). V lost 7 bases and J 2 bases, leaving 17 bases between the germline ends. The CDR3 is CASTARGGKNYGYTF. In nucleotides, the CDR3 is TGTGCCAGTACGGCTAGGGGCGGAAAGAACTATGGCTACACCTTC.